The entry that follows covers one T cell receptor (beta chain) sequence. This receptor's antigen is unknown. No clone much larger than this one lies a single base away; base qualities are absent. The sample comes from a study of blood T cell repertoires in COVID-19 (dated by TCRdb to 2020 to 2022). For the wider study: Collaborator samples came from the United States, Italy and Spain and covered acute and convalescent phases of COVID-19. The material from the prospective study consisted of cDNA or gDNA derived from T cells, B-cell-depleted T cells, or PBMCs. Subjects who had been exposed to COVID-19, were actively infected with it, or had recovered from it provided the deeply sampled blood TCRbeta repertoires that made up the dataset. The repertoires were released in a freely available public database intended as a resource for research on the immune response to SARS-CoV-2. The samples were drawn from the first 160 participants of the ongoing ImmuneRACE study and from some 1,300 subjects provided by 6 global collaborators. The sample metadata nearly always contained a de-identified subject ID, COVID-19 status, age in years and sex. HLA class I and class II types, where available, came from metadata supplied by the sample provider rather than from assay-based typing. Broad study findings and their caveats: How much clinical and demographic metadata was included differed by source and by participant, and the metadata was provided uncurated.

One collaborating source in Seattle enrolled patients while the patients were actively infected and followed the patients over time throughout the course of disease. Whole blood was collected in K2EDTA tubes by collaborating institutions according to the institutions' own protocols. For TCRbeta analysis, collaborators shipped samples as frozen whole blood, isolated PBMCs, or DNA extracted from either of those sample types. The immunoSEQ Assay, a bias-controlled multiplex PCR, was used to amplify TCRbeta CDR3 regions from genomic DNA. From the authors' description of their analysis: Nucleated cell counts per sample were estimated from amplification of reference gene primers within the assay. To quantify the absolute abundance of each unique TCRbeta CDR3 rearrangement, sequence reads were collapsed and filtered. For each sample, productive Simpson clonality was calculated as the square root of Simpson's diversity index over productive rearrangements. The source is immuneACCESS, and TCRdb retained only in-frame sequences with V and J called. Part of the clones is not carried over; for the studies checked, unresolved V genes explain less than half of this, and the remainder is unexplained. That table is the source of V, J and clone size, and D and trimming were worked out from the DNA. Present in this sample are about 200,000 clones, 80% to 85% of which were seen just once. The ten biggest clones cover 7% to 10% of the sample.

A distance of 20 bases separates the germline ends of V and J, which lose 7 bases and 8 bases respectively. CDR1 is given as MNHEY and CDR2 as SMNVEV, both from the germline V gene (reference sequence). The CDR3 starts with the cysteine, ends with the phenylalanine, and has 15 residues. The retained sequence is limited to the CDR3, 45 bases, with the frame set at the first base. Recombination linked TRBV27 to TRBJ1-4; TRBD1 is a weak D gene call, 6 bases matching. Sequenced: peripheral blood. This receptor was taken from a woman of 80 years or more with COVID-19, enrolled during active disease. The nucleotide sequence reads TGTGCCAGCACCCCCACGGGGGGGGCGAGGGAAAAACTGTTTTTT. The resulting protein is CASTPTGGAREKLFF. The variable domain in full, with residues beyond the CDR3 obtained from the reference TRBV27 and TRBJ1-4 genes, is EAQVTQNPRYLITVTGKKLTVTCSQNMNHEYMSWYRQDPGLGLRQIYYSMNVEVTDKGDVPEGYKVSRKEKRNFPLILESPSPNQTSLYFCASTPTGGAREKLFFGSGTQLSVL.